This TCR beta chain was obtained from a study of identical twins. One entry per CDR3 protein, called by TCRdb with MiXCR from the 5' RACE reads. In the table there are about 690,000 distinct CDR3 sequences, over 5% of which are singletons. A few counts support this clonotype. Germline V CDR1 and CDR2: SGHRS, YFSETQ. CDR3 length equals 15 residues. The germline V and J ends were trimmed by 2 bases and 6 bases, with 16 bases remaining between them. This receptor was identified in a man between 18 and 29 years old in good health. Specimen: naive T cells sorted from blood. This chain joins TRBV5-1 and TRBJ2-3; D is perhaps TRBD1 (5 bases). In DNA form, the CDR3 reads TGCGCCAGCAGCTTAGACAGAGCAGACTGGGATACGCAGTATTTT. It codes for CASSLDRADWDTQYF.